The subject of this entry is one T cell receptor beta chain. Generated by immunoSEQ multiplex PCR, the TCRdb table keeps only in-frame clones and is missing some. The sample lists approximately 220,000 clones; around 86% were seen once. V shed 0 bases and J 7 bases; nucleotides not matched to a gene: 13. The germline CDR1 and CDR2 sequences are MGHRA and YSYEKL. The CDR3 totals 17 residues. These data come from a study of blood T cell repertoires in COVID-19. About the study: Researchers got acute and convalescent COVID-19 samples from the United States, Italy and Spain. Sources were T cells, B-cell-depleted T cells, or PBMCs; the material itself was cDNA or gDNA.

Sequencing was performed on peripheral blood. V and J are TRBV4-1 and TRBJ1-1; 8 nucleotides match TRBD1. The receptor was derived from a middle-aged man with acute or convalescent COVID-19. CDR3 protein: CASSQEASFGTGREAFF. In nucleotides, the CDR3 is TGCGCCAGCAGCCAAGAAGCAAGTTTCGGGACAGGCCGTGAAGCTTTCTTT.